This T cell receptor (beta chain) is from a study of blood T cell repertoires in COVID-19. Study-level background: Samples came from the United States, Italy and Spain, spanning acute and convalescent COVID-19. T cells, B-cell-depleted T cells, or PBMCs provided the cDNA or gDNA that served as material.

Assay: immunoSEQ multiplex PCR; the TCRdb copy retains only in-frame clones and omits some. The sample records about 88,000 clones, approximately 90% being singletons. V was shortened by 8 bases and J by 8 bases, with 18 bases between the two germline ends. The CDR3 extends over 13 amino acids. The material sequenced was peripheral blood. This TCR came from a man in his 60s with acute or convalescent COVID-19. The V gene is TRBV12-3 or TRBV12-4, the J gene TRBJ1-2, with D perhaps matching TRBD1 (6 bases). CDR3 DNA sequence: TGTGCCAGCGACTCACCAGGGGCAGACGGCTACACCTTC. Amino acid sequence: CASDSPGADGYTF.